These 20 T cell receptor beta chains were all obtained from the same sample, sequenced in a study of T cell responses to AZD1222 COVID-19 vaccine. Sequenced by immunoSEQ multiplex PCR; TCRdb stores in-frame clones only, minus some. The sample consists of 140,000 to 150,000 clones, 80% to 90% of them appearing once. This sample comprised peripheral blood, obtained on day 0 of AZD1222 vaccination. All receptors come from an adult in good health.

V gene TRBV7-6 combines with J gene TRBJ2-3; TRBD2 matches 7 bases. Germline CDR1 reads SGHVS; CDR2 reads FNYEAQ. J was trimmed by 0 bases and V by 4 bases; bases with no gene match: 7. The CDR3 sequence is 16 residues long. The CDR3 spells CASSSGASGSTDTQYF. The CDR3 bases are TGTGCCAGCAGCTCAGGCGCTAGCGGAAGCACAGATACGCAGTATTTT.

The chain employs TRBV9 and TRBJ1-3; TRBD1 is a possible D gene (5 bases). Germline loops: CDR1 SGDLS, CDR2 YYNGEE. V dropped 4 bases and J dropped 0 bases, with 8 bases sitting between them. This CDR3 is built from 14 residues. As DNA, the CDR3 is TGTGCCAGCAGCTCTGGGGGCTCTGGAAACACCATATATTTT. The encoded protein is CASSSGGSGNTIYF.

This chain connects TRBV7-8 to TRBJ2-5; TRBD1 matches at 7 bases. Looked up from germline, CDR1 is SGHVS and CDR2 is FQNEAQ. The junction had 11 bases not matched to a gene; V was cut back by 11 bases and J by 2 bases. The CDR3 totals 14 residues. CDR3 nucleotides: TGTGCCGACAAGAAGGGGGCAGGACAAGAGACCCAGTACTTC. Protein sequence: CADKKGAGQETQYF.

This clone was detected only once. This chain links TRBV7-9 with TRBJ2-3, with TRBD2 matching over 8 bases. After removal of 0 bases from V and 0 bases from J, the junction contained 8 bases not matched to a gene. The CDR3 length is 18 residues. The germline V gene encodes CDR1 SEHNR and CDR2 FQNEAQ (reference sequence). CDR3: CASSLAFGSGESTDTQYF. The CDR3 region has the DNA TGTGCCAGCAGCTTAGCGTTTGGTAGCGGGGAAAGCACAGATACGCAGTATTTT.

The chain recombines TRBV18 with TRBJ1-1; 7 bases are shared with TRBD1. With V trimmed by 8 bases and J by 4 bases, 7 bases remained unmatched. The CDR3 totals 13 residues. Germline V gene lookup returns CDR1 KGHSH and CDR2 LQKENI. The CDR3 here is CASLGGAATEAFF. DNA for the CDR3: TGTGCCAGCCTAGGGGGCGCCGCCACTGAAGCTTTCTTT.

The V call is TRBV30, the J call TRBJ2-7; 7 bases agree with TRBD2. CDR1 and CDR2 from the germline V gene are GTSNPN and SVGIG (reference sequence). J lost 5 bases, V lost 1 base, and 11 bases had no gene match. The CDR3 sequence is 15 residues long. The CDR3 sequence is CAWSDVGAGSHEQYF. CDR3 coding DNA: TGTGCCTGGAGTGATGTTGGAGCGGGGAGTCACGAGCAGTACTTC.

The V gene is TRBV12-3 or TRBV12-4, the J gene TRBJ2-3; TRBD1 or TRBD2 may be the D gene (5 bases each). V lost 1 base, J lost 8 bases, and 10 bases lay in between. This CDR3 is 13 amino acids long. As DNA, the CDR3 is TGTGCCAGCAGTTTAGGGGGGTGGGCTACGCAGTATTTT. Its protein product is CASSLGGWATQYF.

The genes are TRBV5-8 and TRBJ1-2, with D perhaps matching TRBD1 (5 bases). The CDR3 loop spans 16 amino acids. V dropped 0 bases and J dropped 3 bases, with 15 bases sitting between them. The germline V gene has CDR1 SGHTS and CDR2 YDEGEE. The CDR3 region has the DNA TGTGCCAGCAGCTTGGGGAGTGGGGGGATTGACTATGGCTACACCTTC. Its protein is CASSLGSGGIDYGYTF.

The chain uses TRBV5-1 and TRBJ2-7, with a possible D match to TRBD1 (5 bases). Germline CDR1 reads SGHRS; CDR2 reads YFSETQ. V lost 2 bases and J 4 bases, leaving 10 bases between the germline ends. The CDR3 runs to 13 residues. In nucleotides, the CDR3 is TGCGCCAGCAGCTTAAGGGGTCGGTACGAGCAGTACTTC. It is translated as CASSLRGRYEQYF.

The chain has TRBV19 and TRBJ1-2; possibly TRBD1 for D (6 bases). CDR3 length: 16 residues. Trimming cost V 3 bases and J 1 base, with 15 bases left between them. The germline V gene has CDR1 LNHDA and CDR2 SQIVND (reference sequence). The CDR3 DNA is TGTGCCAGTAGTATCCTGACAGGACCCAGTAACTATGGCTACACCTTC. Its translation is CASSILTGPSNYGYTF.

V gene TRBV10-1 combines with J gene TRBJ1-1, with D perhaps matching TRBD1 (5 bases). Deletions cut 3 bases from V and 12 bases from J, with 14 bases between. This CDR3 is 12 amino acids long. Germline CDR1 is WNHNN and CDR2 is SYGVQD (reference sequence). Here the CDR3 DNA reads TGCGCCAGCAGTGACCCGGGACGGGAGACTTTCTTT. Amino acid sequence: CASSDPGRETFF.

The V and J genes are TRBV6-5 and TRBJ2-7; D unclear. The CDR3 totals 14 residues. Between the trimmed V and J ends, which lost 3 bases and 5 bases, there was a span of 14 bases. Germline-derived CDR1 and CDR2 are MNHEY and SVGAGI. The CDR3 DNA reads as TGTGCCAGCAGTTATAGGGTGCCTAGGGACGAGCAGTACTTC. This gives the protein CASSYRVPRDEQYF.

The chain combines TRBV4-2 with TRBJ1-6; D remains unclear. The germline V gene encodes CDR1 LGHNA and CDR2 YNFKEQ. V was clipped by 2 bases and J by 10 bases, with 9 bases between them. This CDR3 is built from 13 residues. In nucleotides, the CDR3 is TGTGCCAGCAGCCAATTTCGAGGATCACCCCTCCACTTT. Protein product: CASSQFRGSPLHF.

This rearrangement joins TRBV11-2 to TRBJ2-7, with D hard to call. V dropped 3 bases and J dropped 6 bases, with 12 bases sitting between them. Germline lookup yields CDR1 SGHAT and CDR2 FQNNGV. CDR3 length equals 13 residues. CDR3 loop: CASSFSGTPEQYF. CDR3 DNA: TGTGCCAGCAGCTTTTCCGGTACACCCGAGCAGTACTTC.

The CDR3 DNA sequence: TGCAGCGTAAGACAGGCTGGAAACACCATATATTTT. Amino acids: CSVRQAGNTIYF. The chain combines TRBV29-1 with TRBJ1-3; D may be TRBD1 (6 bases). The V gene lost 6 bases and the J gene lost 2 bases, with 8 bases spanning the gap. The CDR3 extends over 12 amino acids. Germline lookup yields CDR1 SQVTM and CDR2 ANQGSEA. Supplemented by reference TRBV29-1 and TRBJ1-3, the full variable domain reads SAVISQKPSRDICQRGTSLTIQCQVDSQVTMMFWYRQQPGQSLTLIATANQGSEATYESGFVIDKFPISRPNLTFSTLTVSNMSPEDSSIYLCSVRQAGNTIYFGEGSWLTVV.

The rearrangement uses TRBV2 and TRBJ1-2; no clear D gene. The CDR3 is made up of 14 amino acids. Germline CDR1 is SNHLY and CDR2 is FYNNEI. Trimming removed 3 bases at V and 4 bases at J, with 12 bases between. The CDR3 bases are TGTGCCAGCAGTGAGGAGGGATTGGGCTATGGCTACACCTTC. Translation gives CASSEEGLGYGYTF.

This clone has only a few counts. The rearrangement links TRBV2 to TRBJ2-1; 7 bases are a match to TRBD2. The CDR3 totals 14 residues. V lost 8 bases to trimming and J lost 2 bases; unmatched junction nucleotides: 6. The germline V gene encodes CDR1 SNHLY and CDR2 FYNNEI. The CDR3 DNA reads TGTGCCAGCCTACTAGCGAGCACCTACAATGAGCAGTTCTTC. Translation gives CASLLASTYNEQFF. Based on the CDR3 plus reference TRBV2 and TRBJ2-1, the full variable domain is EPEVTQTPSHQVTQMGQEVILRCVPISNHLYFYWYRQILGQKVEFLVSFYNNEISEKSEIFDDQFSVERPDGSNFTLKIRSTKLEDSAMYFCASLLASTYNEQFFGPGTRLTVL.

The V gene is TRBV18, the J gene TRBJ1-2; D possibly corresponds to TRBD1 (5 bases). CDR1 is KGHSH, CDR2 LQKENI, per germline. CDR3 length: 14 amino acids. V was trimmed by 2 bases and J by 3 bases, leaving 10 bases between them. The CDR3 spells CASSPRGGDYGYTF. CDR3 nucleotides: TGTGCCAGCTCACCAAGGGGAGGGGACTATGGCTACACCTTC.

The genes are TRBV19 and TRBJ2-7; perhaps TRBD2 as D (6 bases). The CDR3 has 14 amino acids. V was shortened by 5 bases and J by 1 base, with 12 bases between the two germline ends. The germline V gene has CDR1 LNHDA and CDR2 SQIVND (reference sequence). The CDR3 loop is CASSWAAGSYEQYF. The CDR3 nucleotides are TGTGCCAGTAGTTGGGCCGCGGGGTCCTACGAGCAGTACTTC.

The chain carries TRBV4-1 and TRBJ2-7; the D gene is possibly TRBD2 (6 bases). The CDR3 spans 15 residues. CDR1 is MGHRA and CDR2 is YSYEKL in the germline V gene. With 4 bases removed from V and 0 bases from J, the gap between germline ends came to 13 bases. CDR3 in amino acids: CASSLLAESSYEQYF. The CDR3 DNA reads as TGCGCCAGCAGCCTGTTAGCGGAAAGCTCCTACGAGCAGTACTTC.